The following is a T cell receptor beta chain sequence with its context. Its cognate antigen is unknown. Treatment indicated: roughly 19 received Ad26.COV2.S at low or high dose, single or two shots; several received placebo; per-sample allocation not given. Sampling took place 63 days after the first vaccine or placebo injection. This sample is drawn from a study of Ad26.COV2.S vaccination and SARS-CoV-2 variants. Overall study context: Donor was one of the participants in the Ad26.COV2.S arm of the COV1001 trial. Administration of Ad26.COV2.S was intramuscular, either once or twice 56 days apart. Notes on the study in general: Substantial breadth in spike-specific CD8+ and CD4+ T cell responses was reportedly seen after vaccination. Placebo recipients and vaccine recipients were similar in non-spike TCR breadth.

TCRdb keeps only in-frame clones here, not all; method: immunoSEQ multiplex PCR. The sample has about 680,000 clones, 89% seen once; the top ten hold roughly 1.5%. This material consisted of peripheral blood, taken in a trial of Ad26.COV2.S vaccine versus placebo. This sequence was found in a person aged 18-65 years who received the Ad26.COV2.S COVID-19 vaccine or a placebo.

CDR3 protein: CASSQSTSGLSYNEQFF. The CDR3 nucleotides read TGCGCCAGCAGCCAATCGACTAGCGGCCTCTCCTACAATGAGCAGTTCTTC. The chain couples TRBV4-3 to TRBJ2-1; 9 bases line up with TRBD2. CDR1 LGHNA and CDR2 YSLEER come from the germline V gene. The J segment lost 0 bases and the V segment lost 2 bases, leaving 5 bases of the junction unmatched. The CDR3 totals 17 residues.